This TCR beta chain was identified during a study of Ad26.COV2.S vaccination and SARS-CoV-2 variants. Study outcomes and limitations: Responses of spike-specific T cells (both CD8+ and CD4+) reportedly showed substantial breadth after vaccination.

Regarding this clone: Its antigen is not identified.

The protocol was immunoSEQ multiplex PCR, while the TCRdb copy is restricted to in-frame clones and leaves out a portion. The table has over 90,000 clones, 80% seen once; the top ten hold 17%. Looked up from germline, CDR1 is SGHAT and CDR2 is FQNNGV. The CDR3 consists of 16 residues. V was trimmed by 1 base and J by 0 bases, leaving 11 bases between them. This chain uses TRBV11-2 with TRBJ2-3; possibly TRBD1 for D (6 bases). This TCR derives from a human donor who had recovered from COVID-19. The material sequenced was peripheral blood, taken after recovery from COVID-19. The CDR3 DNA reads as TGTGCCAGCAGCTTAGTTGTGGGGGCGAGCACAGATACGCAGTATTTT. This codes for CASSLVVGASTDTQYF.